This TCR beta chain was found in a study of blood T cells in healthy people across ages. Germline lookup yields CDR1 SGHAT and CDR2 FQNNGV. V was trimmed by 1 base and J by 8 bases, leaving 12 bases between them. This CDR3 is 14 amino acids long. The study, taken as a whole, reports: Total diversity from one million sequenced T cells was likely underestimated.

Next came a second PCR, run for about 7 to 12 cycles, which used a sample-barcoded 5' primer along with a J-beta primer mix. TCRdb ran MiXCR on the 5' RACE reads and lists one entry per CDR3 protein. The top ten clones hold more than 4% of a sample with roughly 1.5 million distinct CDR3 sequences, roughly 43% of them seen once. Points on this clonotype: Its antigen is unidentified.

This sequence originates from a woman in her late teens or twenties in good health. Sequences were obtained from blood. This chain joins TRBV11-2 and TRBJ2-1, with D possibly TRBD2 on 6 matching bases. Here the CDR3 DNA reads TGTGCCAGCAGCTTAGGACTAGAGATGGATGAGCAGTTCTTC. Translated, it gives CASSLGLEMDEQFF.